The entry below gives a single TCR beta chain sequence along with its context. The antigen this receptor binds is unknown. No quality values exist for individual bases; no much larger clone is one base distant. CD4+ T cells from unexposed donors were collected before the COVID-19 pandemic (2011-2018). Naive and memory CD4+ T cells were separated from cryopreserved PBMCs by first enriching for CD4 and then performing EasySep naive CD4+ T cell enrichment. The leukapheresis product for the unexposed donors was obtained through commercial purchase. PBMCs were isolated from leukapheresis product or whole blood by Ficoll-Paque PLUS gradient centrifugation. PBMCs were either used fresh in the expansion assay or cryopreserved at -140 degrees C. The QIAamp Micro DNA Kit was used to extract genomic DNA from the CD4+ T cells. The data derive from a study of CD4 T cells in relation to SARS-CoV-2 and coronaviruses (dated by TCRdb to about 2021). Broadly, across the study: Patient-derived lymphoblastoid cell lines were used to map the HLA restriction of shared crossreactive spike epitopes. The Adaptive Biotechnologies TCR-sequencing kit was used for samples from three pre-COVID donors and for the naive versus memory experiments, whereas the other data were Illumina-based. At the level of individual TCR clonotypes, the study measured memory CD4+ T cell crossreactivity between SARS-CoV-2 spike protein and common cold coronavirus spike proteins. For other donors in the study, expansion assays were sequenced with a different, Illumina-based TCR-beta assay.

Deep-resolution immunoSEQ TCR-beta sequencing was performed on DNA from uncultured naive and memory CD4+ T cells. The paper's data handling went like this. During preprocessing, nonproductive sequences were removed, as were CDR3s that did not start with C, did not end with F or W, or were shorter than 7 amino acids. Cultured and uncultured naive and memory CD4+ repertoires were searched for previously identified spike- and CEF-reactive CDR3s. Pairwise Levenshtein distance, computed with the stringdist R package after three terminal residues were trimmed from each end, was used as the measure of CDR3 homology. The table comes from immuneACCESS by way of TCRdb, which keeps in-frame sequences with V and J called. Part of the clones is missing from these tables; in studies checked, under half for an unresolved V gene and the rest for unknown reasons. V, J and clone size were drawn from that table, and D and trimming were deduced from the DNA. Recorded for this sample are about 65,000 clones; about nine tenths of them occurred a single time. The ten largest clonotypes hold roughly 1.5% of the sample.

From the germline V gene, CDR1 is SGHRS and CDR2 is YFSETQ. V gives up 4 bases and J gives up 9 bases, and the segment between their germline ends measures 10 bases. Inclusive of the bounding cysteine and phenylalanine, the CDR3 is 11 residues long. Here the CDR3 DNA is all that survives: 33 bases in frame from base 1. What the authors observed across the whole study: Crossreactive clones showed significantly weaker SARS-CoV-2-driven expansion than monoreactive clones, consistent with antigenic imprinting. In about two thirds of donors, memory CD4+ clonotypes turned up that crossrecognized SARS-CoV-2 and at least one common cold coronavirus spike. Pre-pandemic and post-infection samples were not both contributed by any donor, so tracing of the source of pre-existing responses was limited. Naive versus memory sequencing indicated the assay detects memory recall responses rather than primary responses primed during culture. The study was limited by small numbers of patients and tested TCRs. Crossreactivity analysis centred on spike protein, so crossreactivity against other viral proteins was not assessed.

The origin of this receptor is a human donor in good health. Sequenced material: memory CD4+ T cells from PBMCs. Read against the paper, the sample's cell subset or site label means: memory (non-naive) CD4+ T cells. The sequence links TRBV5-1 to TRBJ1-1; tentative D gene TRBD1, with 5 bases matching. Here the CDR3 is given as CASSPGDKAFF. The bases are TGCGCCAGCAGCCCGGGGGATAAAGCTTTCTTT.